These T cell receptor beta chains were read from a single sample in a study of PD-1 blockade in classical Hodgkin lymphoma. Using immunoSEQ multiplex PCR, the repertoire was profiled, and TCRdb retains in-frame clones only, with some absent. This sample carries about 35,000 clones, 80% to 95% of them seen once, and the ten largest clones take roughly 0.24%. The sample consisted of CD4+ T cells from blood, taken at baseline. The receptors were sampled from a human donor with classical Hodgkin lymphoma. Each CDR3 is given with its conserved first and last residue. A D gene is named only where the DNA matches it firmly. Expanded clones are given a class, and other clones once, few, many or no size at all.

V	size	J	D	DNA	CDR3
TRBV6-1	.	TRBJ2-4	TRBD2	TGTGCCAGCAGTGCTAGCGGGAGTGCCAAAAACATTCAGTACTTC	CASSASGSAKNIQYF
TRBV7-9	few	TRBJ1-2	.	TGTGCCAGCAGGCCGTTTTCATGGGGACACTATGGCTACACCTTC	CASRPFSWGHYGYTF
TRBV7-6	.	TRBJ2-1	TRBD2	TGTGCCAGCAGACCTACTAGCGGGAGGGACGGGGAGCAGTTCTTC	CASRPTSGRDGEQFF
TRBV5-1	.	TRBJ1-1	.	TGCGCCAGCAGCTCGGGGCCCTTGGGTTTGGGGGAAGCTTTCTTT	CASSSGPLGLGEAFF
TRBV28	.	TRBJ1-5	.	TGTGCCAGTATCGGACTCGGGGGCAATCAGCCCCAGCATTTT	CASIGLGGNQPQHF
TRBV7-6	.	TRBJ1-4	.	TGTGCCAGCAGCTATCGCCCCCAACGTCCGGAAAAACTGTTTTTT	CASSYRPQRPEKLFF
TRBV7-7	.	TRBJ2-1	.	TGTGCTAGCAGCCTAATAGTTTTCCATGAGCAGTTCTTC	CASSLIVFHEQFF
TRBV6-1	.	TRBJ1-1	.	TGTGCCAGCAGTGAACCAGGCGGACTGAACACTGAAGCTTTCTTT	CASSEPGGLNTEAFF
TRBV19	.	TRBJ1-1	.	TGTGCCAGTAGTATTTATGGGACACCCCCCACTGAAGCTTTCTTT	CASSIYGTPPTEAFF
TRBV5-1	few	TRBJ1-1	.	TGCGCCAGCAGCTTGGAAACAGTGAACACTGAAGCTTTCTTT	CASSLETVNTEAFF
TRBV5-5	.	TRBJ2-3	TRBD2	TGTGCCAGCAGCCTGTCTAGCGGGAGGGCCAGAGATACGCAGTATTTT	CASSLSSGRARDTQYF
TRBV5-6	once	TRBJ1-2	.	TGTGCCAGCAGCCCGCGGGGGGGGGAGATAGGAGGCTACACCTTC	CASSPRGGEIGGYTF
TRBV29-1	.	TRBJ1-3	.	TGCAGCGGCCTGGGAAACACCATATATTTT	CSGLGNTIYF
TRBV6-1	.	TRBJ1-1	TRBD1	TGTGCCAGCAGTCGGACAGGGTTGGGGACTGAAGCTTTCTTT	CASSRTGLGTEAFF
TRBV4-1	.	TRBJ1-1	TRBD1	TGCGCCAGCAGCCCAAGACACAGGGGGAACACTGAAGCTTTCTTT	CASSPRHRGNTEAFF
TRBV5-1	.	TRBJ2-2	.	TGCGCCAGCAGCTCGATTACTTCAGGGGGGCTGAACACCGGGGAGCTGTTTTTT	CASSSITSGGLNTGELFF
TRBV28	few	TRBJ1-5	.	TGTGCCAGCACCACTACAGGACAGCCCCAGCATTTT	CASTTTGQPQHF
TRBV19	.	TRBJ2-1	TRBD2	TGTGCCAGTAGTGGGACTAGCGGTGCCTACAATGAGCAGTTCTTC	CASSGTSGAYNEQFF
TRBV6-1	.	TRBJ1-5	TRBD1	TGTGCCAGCAAGGGACAGGTAGGGGTATCCCAGCATTTT	CASKGQVGVSQHF
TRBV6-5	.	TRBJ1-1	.	TGTGCCAGCAGTCCCAACGGGGTGAACACTGAAGCTTTCTTT	CASSPNGVNTEAFF
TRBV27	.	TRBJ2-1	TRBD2	TGTGCCAGCATCATCGCCCTAGCGGGAGGGAATCAAAGAGGTGAGCAGTTCTTC	CASIIALAGGNQRGEQFF
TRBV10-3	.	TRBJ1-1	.	TGTGCCATCAGTAGAGTCGGTGGCAGACCCTTGAACACTGAAGCTTTCTTT	CAISRVGGRPLNTEAFF
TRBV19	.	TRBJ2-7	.	TGTGCCAGTAGTCGGCAGGGGCGAACCTACGAGCAGTACTTC	CASSRQGRTYEQYF
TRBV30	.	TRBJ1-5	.	TGTGCCTGGAGCGGGGGCAATCAGCCCCAGCATTTT	CAWSGGNQPQHF